This T cell receptor (beta chain) was identified during a study of patients and donors after allogeneic stem cell transplantation. In TCRdb, the RT-PCR reads were re-called with MiXCR into one record per CDR3 protein. Of about a million distinct CDR3 sequences detected, roughly 18% appear once; the ten largest clones hold roughly 6%. The germline V and J ends were trimmed by 4 bases and 6 bases, with 10 bases remaining between them. The length of the CDR3 is 13 residues. Germline values: CDR1 DFQATT, CDR2 SNEGSKA (reference sequence). Sequencing was done on a sample of blood, either unsorted or a sorted T cell fraction (not recorded which). This chain connects TRBV20-1 to TRBJ1-6; D perhaps matches TRBD1 (5 bases). This clonotype originated in a human donor who was either an allogeneic HSCT recipient or a stem cell or donor lymphocyte infusion donor (not recorded which). It is not recorded whose cells these are; they may come from a transplant donor. Written as DNA, the CDR3 is TGCAGTGCTAAACAGGAGATTAATTCACCCCTCCACTTT. This encodes CSAKQEINSPLHF.